Below, 2 T cell receptor beta chains from the same sample are listed, as sequenced in a study of response to subunit inactivated influenza vaccine. TCRdb reprocessed the RT-PCR reads with MiXCR, giving one entry per CDR3 protein. Altogether some 640,000 distinct CDR3 sequences are present, about 15% being singletons, with the ten largest covering 6% to 8%. Material: PBMCs from blood, obtained less than 15 days before vaccination. Receptors were obtained from a man in his fifties who received an inactivated influenza vaccine.

This clonotype was counted a few times. V and J are TRBV4-2 and TRBJ1-1, with D tentatively TRBD1 (6 bases). V was trimmed by 8 bases and J by 1 base, leaving 17 bases between them. Germline V lookup: CDR1 LGHNA, CDR2 YNFKEQ. CDR3 size: 15 residues. The CDR3 is CASSGDGETNTEAFF. The CDR3, as DNA: TGTGCCAGCTCAGGGGATGGGGAGACGAACACTGAAGCTTTCTTT.

This clonotype was recorded at least ten times. This chain joins TRBV7-2 and TRBJ2-5, with TRBD2 matching over 8 bases. V shed 2 bases, J shed 1 base, and the junction held 6 bases outside the gene matches. This CDR3 has 16 residues. CDR1 SGHTA and CDR2 FQGNSA come from the germline V gene. CDR3 sequence: CASSLTAGASQETQYF. The CDR3 region has the DNA TGTGCCAGCAGCTTAACAGCGGGAGCGTCCCAAGAGACCCAGTACTTC.